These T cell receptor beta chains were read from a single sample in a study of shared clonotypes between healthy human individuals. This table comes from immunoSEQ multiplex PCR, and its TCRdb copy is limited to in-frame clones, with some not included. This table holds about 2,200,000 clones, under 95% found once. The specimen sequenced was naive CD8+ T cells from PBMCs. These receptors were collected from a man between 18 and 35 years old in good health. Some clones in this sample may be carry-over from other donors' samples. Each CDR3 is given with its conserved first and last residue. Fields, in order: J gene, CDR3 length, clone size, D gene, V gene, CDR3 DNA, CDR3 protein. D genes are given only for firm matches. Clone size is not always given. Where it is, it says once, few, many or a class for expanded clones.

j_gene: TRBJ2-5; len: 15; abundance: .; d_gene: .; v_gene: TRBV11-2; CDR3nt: TGTGCCAGCAGCTTAAGCACAGGGTTCGTGGAGACCCAGTACTTC; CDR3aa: CASSLSTGFVETQYF
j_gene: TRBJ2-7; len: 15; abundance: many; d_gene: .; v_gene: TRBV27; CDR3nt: TGTGCCAGCAGTTCCCCCCGGGAGTGGGGCTACGAGCAGTACTTC; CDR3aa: CASSSPREWGYEQYF
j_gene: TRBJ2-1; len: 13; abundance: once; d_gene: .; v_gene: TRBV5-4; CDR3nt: TGTGCCAGCAGCGAGGGCAGGGGCAGTGAGCAGTTCTTC; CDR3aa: CASSEGRGSEQFF
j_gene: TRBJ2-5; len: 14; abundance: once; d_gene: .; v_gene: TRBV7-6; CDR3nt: TGTGCCAGCAGCTTGGGATTCCGGGAAGAGACCCAGTACTTC; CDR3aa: CASSLGFREETQYF
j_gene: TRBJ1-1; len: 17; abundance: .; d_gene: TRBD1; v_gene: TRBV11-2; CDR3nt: TGTGCCAGCAGCTTAGTTGGGGCAGGGGGCTTCAACACTGAAGCTTTCTTT; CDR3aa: CASSLVGAGGFNTEAFF
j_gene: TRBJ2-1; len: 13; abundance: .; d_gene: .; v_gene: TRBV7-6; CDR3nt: TGTGCCAGCAGCTTTACGGAGAGTCATGAGCAGTTCTTC; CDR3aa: CASSFTESHEQFF
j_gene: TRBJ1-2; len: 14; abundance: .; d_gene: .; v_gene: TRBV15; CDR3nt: TGTGCCACCAGCAGAGATCGGTCTAACTATGGCTACACCTTC; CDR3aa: CATSRDRSNYGYTF
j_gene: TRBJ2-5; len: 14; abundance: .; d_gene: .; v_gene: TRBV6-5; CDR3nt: TGTGCCAGCAGTTATTTCGGGGGGCCAGAGACCCAGTACTTC; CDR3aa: CASSYFGGPETQYF
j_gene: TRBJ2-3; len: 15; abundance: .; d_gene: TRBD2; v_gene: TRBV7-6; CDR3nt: TGTGCCAGCAGCCCTAGCGGGAGGGCGGCAGATACGCAGTATTTT; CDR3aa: CASSPSGRAADTQYF
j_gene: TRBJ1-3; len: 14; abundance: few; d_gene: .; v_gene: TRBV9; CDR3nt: TGTGCCAGCAGCGGGCGGTCGGTGGGAAACACCATATATTTT; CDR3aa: CASSGRSVGNTIYF
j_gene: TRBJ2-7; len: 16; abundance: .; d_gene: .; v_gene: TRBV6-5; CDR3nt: TGTGCCAGCAGTTCCCTGACAGGCTTAATTAACTACGAGCAGTACTTC; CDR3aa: CASSSLTGLINYEQYF
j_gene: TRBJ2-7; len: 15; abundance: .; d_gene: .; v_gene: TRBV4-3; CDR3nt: TGCGCCAGCAGCCAGAATGCGAGAGTTCCCTACGAGCAGTACTTC; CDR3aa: CASSQNARVPYEQYF
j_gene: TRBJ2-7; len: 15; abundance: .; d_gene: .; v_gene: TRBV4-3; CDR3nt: TGCGCCAGCAGCCAAGGGCAGGGCAGCTCCTACGAGCAGTACTTC; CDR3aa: CASSQGQGSSYEQYF
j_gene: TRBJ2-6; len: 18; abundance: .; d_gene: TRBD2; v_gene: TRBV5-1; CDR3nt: TGCGCCAGCAGCTTCAGCGGGAGCCCCCTCTCTGGGGCCAACGTCCTGACTTTC; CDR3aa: CASSFSGSPLSGANVLTF
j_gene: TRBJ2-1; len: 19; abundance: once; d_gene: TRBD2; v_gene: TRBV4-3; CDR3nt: TGCGCCAGCAGCCAGGTGGGACTAGCGGAGGGAGGGTCCTACAATGAGCAGTTCTTC; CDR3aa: CASSQVGLAEGGSYNEQFF
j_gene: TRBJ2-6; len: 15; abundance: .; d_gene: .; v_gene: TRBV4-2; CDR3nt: TGTGCCAGCAGCGAAGGACTTTCTGGGGCCAACGTCCTGACTTTC; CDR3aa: CASSEGLSGANVLTF
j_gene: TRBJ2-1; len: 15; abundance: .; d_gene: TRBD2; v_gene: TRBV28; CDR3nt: TGTGCCAGCAGGCCCGGACTAGCGGTATACAATGAGCAGTTCTTC; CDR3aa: CASRPGLAVYNEQFF
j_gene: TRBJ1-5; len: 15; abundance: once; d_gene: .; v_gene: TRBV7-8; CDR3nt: TGTGCCAGCAGCTTAGCAGGGATTCGCAATCAGCCCCAGCATTTT; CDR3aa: CASSLAGIRNQPQHF
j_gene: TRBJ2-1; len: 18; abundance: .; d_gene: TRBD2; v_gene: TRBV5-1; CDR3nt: TGCGCCAGCAGCTTGATGGAATTAGTAGGCGGGAGGAACAATGAGCAGTTCTTC; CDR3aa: CASSLMELVGGRNNEQFF
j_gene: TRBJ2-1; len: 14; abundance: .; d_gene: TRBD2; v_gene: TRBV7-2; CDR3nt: TGTGCCAGCAGCCACAACGCGGGAGGGGTTGAGCAGTTCTTC; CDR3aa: CASSHNAGGVEQFF
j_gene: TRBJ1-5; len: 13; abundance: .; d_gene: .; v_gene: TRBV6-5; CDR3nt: TGTGCCAGCAAAGAAAAATTCTTAGCGCCCCAGCATTTT; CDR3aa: CASKEKFLAPQHF
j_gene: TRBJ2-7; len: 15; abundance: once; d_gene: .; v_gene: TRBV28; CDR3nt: TGTGCCAGCAGTCCGTTTCTCGAGGAGCCCTACGAGCAGTACTTC; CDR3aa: CASSPFLEEPYEQYF
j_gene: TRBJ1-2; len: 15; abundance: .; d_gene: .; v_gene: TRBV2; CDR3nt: TGTGCCAGCAGTGATATGGGGGAAGCTAACTATGGCTACACCTTC; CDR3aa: CASSDMGEANYGYTF
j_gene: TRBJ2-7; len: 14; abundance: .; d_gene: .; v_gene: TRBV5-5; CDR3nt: TGTGCCAGCAGCTTGGGGTCAGGCTCCTACGAGCAGTACTTC; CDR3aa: CASSLGSGSYEQYF
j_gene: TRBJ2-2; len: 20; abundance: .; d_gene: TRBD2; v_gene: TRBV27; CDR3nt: TGTGCCAGCAGTTACCCAACGGGACTAGCGGGAGGGTGGGACACCGGGGAGCTGTTTTTT; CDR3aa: CASSYPTGLAGGWDTGELFF
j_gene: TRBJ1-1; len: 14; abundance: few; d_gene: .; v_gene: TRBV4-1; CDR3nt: TGCGCCAGCAGTCGTAAGGAGCTGAACACTGAAGCTTTCTTT; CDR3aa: CASSRKELNTEAFF
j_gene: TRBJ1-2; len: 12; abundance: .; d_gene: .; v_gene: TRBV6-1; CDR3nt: TGTGCCAGCATTGGGCCTAACTATGGCTACACCTTC; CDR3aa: CASIGPNYGYTF
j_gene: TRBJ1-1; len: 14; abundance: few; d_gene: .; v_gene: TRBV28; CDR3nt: TGTGCCAGCAGTTTGGGGGGTTTGAACACTGAAGCTTTCTTT; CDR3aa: CASSLGGLNTEAFF
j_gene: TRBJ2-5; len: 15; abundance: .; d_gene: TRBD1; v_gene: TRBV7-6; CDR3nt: TGTGCCAGCAGCCCAGCCGGGACAGCCGAAGAGACCCAGTACTTC; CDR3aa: CASSPAGTAEETQYF
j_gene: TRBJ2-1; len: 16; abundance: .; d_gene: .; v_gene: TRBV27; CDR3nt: TGTGCCAGCAGTTTAGAAGCGGCGAACGCTTACAATGAGCAGTTCTTC; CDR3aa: CASSLEAANAYNEQFF
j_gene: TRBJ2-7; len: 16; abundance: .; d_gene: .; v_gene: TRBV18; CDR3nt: TGTGCCAGCTCACCAGCTCGGTCAGGTCAATCCTACGAGCAGTACTTC; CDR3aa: CASSPARSGQSYEQYF
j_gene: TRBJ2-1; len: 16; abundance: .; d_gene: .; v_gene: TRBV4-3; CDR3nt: TGCGCCAGCAGCCACGGGACAGCATTAGCGGGCAATGAGCAGTTCTTC; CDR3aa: CASSHGTALAGNEQFF
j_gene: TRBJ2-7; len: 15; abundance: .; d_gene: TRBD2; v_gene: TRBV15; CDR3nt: TGTGCCACCAGCAGAGCGGGACTAGCGGACTACGAGCAGTACTTC; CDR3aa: CATSRAGLADYEQYF
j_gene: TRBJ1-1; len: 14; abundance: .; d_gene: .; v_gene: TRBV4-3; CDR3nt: TGCGCCAGCAGCTACGGACAGAAGAACACTGAAGCTTTCTTT; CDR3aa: CASSYGQKNTEAFF
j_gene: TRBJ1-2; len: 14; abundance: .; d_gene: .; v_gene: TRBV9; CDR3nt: TGTGCCAGCAGCCCCCTCGGGGGAGGACGTGGCTACACCTTC; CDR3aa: CASSPLGGGRGYTF
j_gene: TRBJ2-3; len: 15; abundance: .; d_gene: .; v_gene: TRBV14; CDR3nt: TGTGCCAGCAGCAACTACCCACTTAACACAGATACGCAGTATTTT; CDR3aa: CASSNYPLNTDTQYF
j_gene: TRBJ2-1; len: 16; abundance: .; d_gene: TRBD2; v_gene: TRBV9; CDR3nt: TGTGCCAGCAGCGTATTTGGCGGGAGCTCCTACAATGAGCAGTTCTTC; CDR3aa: CASSVFGGSSYNEQFF
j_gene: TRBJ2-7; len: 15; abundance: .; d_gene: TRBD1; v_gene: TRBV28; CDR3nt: TGTGCCAGCAGCCCCCGGACAGGGATCTTCTACGAGCAGTACTTC; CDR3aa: CASSPRTGIFYEQYF
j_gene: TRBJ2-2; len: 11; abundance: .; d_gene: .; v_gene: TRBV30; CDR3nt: TGTGCCTGGATAAGATCCGGGGAGCTGTTTTTT; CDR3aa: CAWIRSGELFF
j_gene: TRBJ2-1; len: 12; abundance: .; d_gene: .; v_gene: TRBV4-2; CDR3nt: TGTGCCAGCAGCCATCCTCTCAATGAGCAGTTCTTC; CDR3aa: CASSHPLNEQFF
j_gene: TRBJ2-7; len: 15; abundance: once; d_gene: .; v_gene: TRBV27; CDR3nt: TGTGCCAGCAGACCCGGGGCAGTGTTATCCTACGAGCAGTACTTC; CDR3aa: CASRPGAVLSYEQYF
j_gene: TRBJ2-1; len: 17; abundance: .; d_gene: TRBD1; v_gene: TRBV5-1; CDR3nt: TGCGCCAGCAGCCGCCGCCCAGGGGACAGGCCCTACAATGAGCAGTTCTTC; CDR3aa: CASSRRPGDRPYNEQFF
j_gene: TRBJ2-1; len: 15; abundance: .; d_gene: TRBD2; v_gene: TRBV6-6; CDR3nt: TGTGCCAGCAGTTCCAGGCTAGCGGGTCTGAGGGAGCAGTTCTTC; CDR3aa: CASSSRLAGLREQFF
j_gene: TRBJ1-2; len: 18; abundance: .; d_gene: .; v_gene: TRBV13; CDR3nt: TGTGCCAGCAGCTTAGGTCCCTTGTATGGTTCAGGAGATAATGGCTACACCTTC; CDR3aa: CASSLGPLYGSGDNGYTF
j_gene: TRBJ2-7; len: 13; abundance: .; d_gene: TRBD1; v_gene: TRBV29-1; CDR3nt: TGCAGCGTTAAGGACAGGGATACCTACGAGCAGTACTTC; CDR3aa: CSVKDRDTYEQYF
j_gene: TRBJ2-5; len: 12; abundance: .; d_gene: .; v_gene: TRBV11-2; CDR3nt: TGTGCCAGCAGCTTGGGTAGGGAGACCCAGTACTTC; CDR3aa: CASSLGRETQYF
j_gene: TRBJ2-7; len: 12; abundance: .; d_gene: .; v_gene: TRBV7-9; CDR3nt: TGTGCCAGCAGCTCGAGCCGTTGGGAGCAGTACTTC; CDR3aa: CASSSSRWEQYF
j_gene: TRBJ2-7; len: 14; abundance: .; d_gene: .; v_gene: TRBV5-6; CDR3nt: TGTGCCAGCAGCATAGGTATTAGCTCCTACGAGCAGTACTTC; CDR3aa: CASSIGISSYEQYF
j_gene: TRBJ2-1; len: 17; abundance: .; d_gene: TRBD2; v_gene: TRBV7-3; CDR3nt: TGTGCCAGCAGCTTAACTAGCGGGAGGAGTAGATACAATGAGCAGTTCTTC; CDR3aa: CASSLTSGRSRYNEQFF
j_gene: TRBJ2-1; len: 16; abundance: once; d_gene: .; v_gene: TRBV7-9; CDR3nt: TGTGCCAGCAGCTTAGGAGTAGCTGCCGTCTACAATGAGCAGTTCTTC; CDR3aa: CASSLGVAAVYNEQFF
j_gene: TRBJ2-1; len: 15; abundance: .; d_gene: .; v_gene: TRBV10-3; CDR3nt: TGTGCCATCAGCATGGTCGGGATTTATCTCAATGAGCAGTTCTTC; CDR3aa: CAISMVGIYLNEQFF
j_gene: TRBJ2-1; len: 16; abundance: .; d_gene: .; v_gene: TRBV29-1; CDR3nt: TGCAGCGTTGTACGGGACTCCTGGAGCTCCTACAATGAGCAGTTCTTC; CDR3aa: CSVVRDSWSSYNEQFF
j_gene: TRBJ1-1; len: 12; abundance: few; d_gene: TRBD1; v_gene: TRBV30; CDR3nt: TGTGCCTGGAGTCTAGGGACAGGAGAAGCTTTCTTT; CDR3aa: CAWSLGTGEAFF
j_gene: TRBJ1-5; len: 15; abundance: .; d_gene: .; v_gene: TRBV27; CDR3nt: TGTGCCAGCTCTACCATGACAGGCCAAAATCAGCCCCAGCATTTT; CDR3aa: CASSTMTGQNQPQHF
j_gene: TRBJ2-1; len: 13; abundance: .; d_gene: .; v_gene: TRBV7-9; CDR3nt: TGTGCCAGCAGCTTAGTGGAGGGCAATGAGCAGTTCTTC; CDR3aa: CASSLVEGNEQFF